A selection of T cell receptor beta chains follows, all from one sample in a study of vaccination and CD4 T cells after COVID-19. One entry per CDR3 protein, called by TCRdb with MiXCR from the PCR reads. Of 24,000 or so distinct CDR3 sequences in the sample, approximately 50% were seen once. No antigen has been identified for these receptors. Source material: CD4+ T cells from blood, cultured in vitro. The receptors derive from a human donor who had recovered from COVID-19. Each CDR3 is given with its conserved first and last residue. D genes are given only for firm matches. Clone size is given for some rows only: seen once, a few or many times, or a class if the clone is expanded.

.,few,TRBJ1-5,TRBV20-1,TGCAGTGCTATGGGACCGACCAATCAGCCCCAGCATTTT,CSAMGPTNQPQHF
.,few,TRBJ2-3,TRBV20-1,TGCAGTGCGCCAGACAGGCCTACAGATACGCAGTATTTT,CSAPDRPTDTQYF
.,.,TRBJ1-2,TRBV19,TGTGCCAGTACCACCGGGACGGCCTATACTATTAACTATGGCTACACCTTC,CASTTGTAYTINYGYTF
.,.,TRBJ2-7,TRBV5-4,TGTGCCAGCAGCTTGAAGGGCGGACCCTACGAGCAGTACTTC,CASSLKGGPYEQYF
TRBD2,.,TRBJ2-5,TRBV10-3,TGTGCCATCAGTGAAGGGACTAGCGGGAGCGAGACCCAGTACTTC,CAISEGTSGSETQYF
TRBD1,.,TRBJ1-4,TRBV7-9,TGTGCCAGCAGCTTAGTAAGGACAGGCGCTGCAACTAATGAAAAACTGTTTTTT,CASSLVRTGAATNEKLFF
.,.,TRBJ2-5,TRBV2,TGTGCCAGCAGTCCTAATGGGGGTATCCAGTACTTC,CASSPNGGIQYF
.,.,TRBJ2-1,TRBV20-1,TGCAGTGCTCCGAAGGCGGGATCCTACAATGAGCAGTTCTTC,CSAPKAGSYNEQFF
.,.,TRBJ1-5,TRBV6-1,TGTGCCAGCAGCCAGGGCGGGCAGCCCCAGCATTTT,CASSQGGQPQHF
.,.,TRBJ1-1,TRBV6-2/TRBV6-3,TGTGCCAGCAGTTACCCTGATACGGAAGCTTTCTTT,CASSYPDTEAFF
TRBD1,few,TRBJ1-1,TRBV7-9,TGTGCCAGCAGCCCCGGGGCGACAGGGGTTGAAGCTTTCTTT,CASSPGATGVEAFF
.,few,TRBJ2-2,TRBV2,TGTGCCAGCAGTGAGGGCAGTAACACCGGGGAGCTGTTTTTT,CASSEGSNTGELFF
.,.,TRBJ2-2,TRBV27,TGTGCCAGCAGTTTAGTGGTGGGGCGCAGCACCGGGGAGCTGTTTTTT,CASSLVVGRSTGELFF
.,.,TRBJ1-3,TRBV2,TGTGCCAGCAGTACAGAGCGAGGTGGAAACACCATATATTTT,CASSTERGGNTIYF
TRBD2,.,TRBJ2-7,TRBV5-1,TGCGCCAGCTCAAAGAGCAGCGGGAGCCCCTCCGAGCAGTACTTC,CASSKSSGSPSEQYF
TRBD2,few,TRBJ2-7,TRBV20-1,TGCAGTGCCCTTAGCGGGAGGATCCACGAGCAGTACTTC,CSALSGRIHEQYF
.,few,TRBJ1-1,TRBV6-2/TRBV6-3,TGTGCCAGCATTATGGGGACAACGGGCACTGAAGCTTTCTTT,CASIMGTTGTEAFF
.,few,TRBJ2-7,TRBV4-2,TGTGCCAGCAGCCCTCGACAGTCCGGCGAGCAGTACTTC,CASSPRQSGEQYF
TRBD1,few,TRBJ1-5,TRBV20-1,TGCAGTGCTAGTAAGGGGGCGGACCAGCCCCAGCATTTT,CSASKGADQPQHF
.,.,TRBJ1-2,TRBV20-1,TGCAGTGCTAGTCGCTTGGGGGGGGCCCAAGTCAGGGGCTACACCTTC,CSASRLGGAQVRGYTF
TRBD2,.,TRBJ2-7,TRBV20-1,TGCAGTGCTAGAGATCCCGGACTAGCGGGAGCCTACGAGCAGTACTTC,CSARDPGLAGAYEQYF
.,.,TRBJ2-3,TRBV6-1,TGTGCCAGCGCAAGGGACCCCACAGATACGCAGTATTTT,CASARDPTDTQYF